The rows below give T cell receptor beta chains drawn from one sample of a study of CD8 T cells in Susac syndrome. TCRdb fed the immunoSEQ multiplex PCR reads into MiXCR, producing one record per CDR3 protein. This sample has 100,000 to 150,000 distinct CDR3 sequences, with about 94% found just once. Input material: CD8+ T cells from PBMCs. The origin of the receptors is a human donor with Susac syndrome. Both conserved end residues are part of each CDR3. The D gene is left open where the match is weak. Size tells how often a clone was seen (once, few, many) or the class of an expanded clone, and some rows leave it out.

size | J | V | D | DNA | CDR3
NA | TRBJ2-1 | TRBV4-3 | NA | TGCGCCAGCAGCGCAGCCGTAAGCTCCTACAATGAGCAGTTCTTC | CASSAAVSSYNEQFF
once | TRBJ2-5 | TRBV6-1 | NA | TGTGCCAGCAGGGGGGGGCTTACAGAGACCCAGTACTTC | CASRGGLTETQYF
NA | TRBJ2-1 | TRBV3-1 | NA | TGTGCCAGCAGCCCTCGTATAGAGCTTGAGCAGTTCTTC | CASSPRIELEQFF
NA | TRBJ2-5 | TRBV10-2 | NA | TGCGCCAGCACCTCCCCGGGTAGCTCGGGGGAGACCCAGTACTTC | CASTSPGSSGETQYF
NA | TRBJ2-3 | TRBV4-2 | TRBD2 | TGTGCCAGCAGCCAAGCTAGCGGGGACACAGATACGCAGTATTTT | CASSQASGDTDTQYF
NA | TRBJ2-5 | TRBV13 | NA | TGTGCCAGCAGCCCCCATCCCAGAGGGCCCGAAGAGACCCAGTACTTC | CASSPHPRGPEETQYF
NA | TRBJ2-3 | TRBV5-4 | TRBD1 | TGTGCCAGCAGCTTCGGGACAGGAGACACAGATACGCAGTATTTT | CASSFGTGDTDTQYF
once | TRBJ2-2 | TRBV9 | TRBD2 | TGTGCCAGCAGCGAGCTAGGACTAGCGGACACCGGGGAGCTGTTTTTT | CASSELGLADTGELFF
NA | TRBJ1-1 | TRBV6-5 | NA | TGTGCCAGCAGTTACCAAGCAGCAGGACCATCCACTGAAGCTTTCTTT | CASSYQAAGPSTEAFF
NA | TRBJ2-3 | TRBV2 | NA | TGTGCCAGCAGTGACCCGGGGCAGAGCACAGATACGCAGTATTTT | CASSDPGQSTDTQYF
few | TRBJ1-5 | TRBV9 | NA | TGTGCCAGCAGCGTTAACAGCAATCAGCCCCAGCATTTT | CASSVNSNQPQHF
NA | TRBJ1-5 | TRBV6-1 | NA | TGTGCCAGCAGTTTCGGAGATGGCGGCAATCAGCCCCAGCATTTT | CASSFGDGGNQPQHF
NA | TRBJ1-4 | TRBV24-1 | TRBD1 | TGTGCCACCAGTGATCTGGGACAGGAAAAACTGTTTTTT | CATSDLGQEKLFF
NA | TRBJ2-1 | TRBV28 | NA | TGTGCCAGCAGTGCCACAGGGAAGAGGTTCTTC | CASSATGKRFF
NA | TRBJ2-5 | TRBV12-3/TRBV12-4 | NA | TGTGCCAGCAGTTCCGTCCTTAGGACCCAGTACTTC | CASSSVLRTQYF
NA | TRBJ1-2 | TRBV6-5 | TRBD1 | TGTGCCAGCAGCGCCGGACAGGTCCATGGCTACACCTTC | CASSAGQVHGYTF
NA | TRBJ2-5 | TRBV28 | TRBD2 | TGTGCCAGCAGAGCGACTAGCGGGGGGGACCAAGAGACCCAGTACTTC | CASRATSGGDQETQYF
once | TRBJ2-7 | TRBV6-6 | NA | TGTGCCAGCAGATCCTCCCCGAGTGCCTACGAGCAGTACTTC | CASRSSPSAYEQYF
NA | TRBJ2-1 | TRBV20-1 | NA | TGCAGTGCTAGAGAAGGCGGCGCTAATGAGCAGTTCTTC | CSAREGGANEQFF
NA | TRBJ1-5 | TRBV27 | TRBD1 | TGTGCCAGCAGTTTGGGACAGGGCGATCAGCCCCAGCATTTT | CASSLGQGDQPQHF
NA | TRBJ2-7 | TRBV28 | TRBD2 | TGTGCCAGCAGTTTAAGGCGGGGGGGCAAATACGAGCAGTACTTC | CASSLRRGGKYEQYF
NA | TRBJ2-3 | TRBV5-6 | NA | TGTGCCAGCAGCGCGGAAAACACAGATACGCAGTATTTT | CASSAENTDTQYF
NA | TRBJ1-6 | TRBV27 | NA | TGTGCCAGCAGTTTAGAGGACCCTAATTCACCCCTCCACTTT | CASSLEDPNSPLHF
NA | TRBJ2-7 | TRBV27 | NA | TGTGCCAGCAGTCCATTACAGGGAGGTCACGAGCAGTACTTC | CASSPLQGGHEQYF
once | TRBJ1-2 | TRBV14 | NA | TGTGCCAGCAGCCCTACGCAAGGGCACTATGGCTACACCTTC | CASSPTQGHYGYTF
NA | TRBJ2-5 | TRBV7-9 | TRBD1 | TGTGCCAGCAGCTCGACAGGGTACCAAGAGACCCAGTACTTC | CASSSTGYQETQYF
NA | TRBJ2-1 | TRBV30 | NA | TGTGCCTGGAGGGGCGGGAACAATGAGCAGTTCTTC | CAWRGGNNEQFF
NA | TRBJ2-3 | TRBV9 | NA | TGTGCCAGCAGCGGTCGGGGCAGGGGAGATACGCAGTATTTT | CASSGRGRGDTQYF
NA | TRBJ1-5 | TRBV11-1 | NA | TGTGCCAGCAGCTCGTATAGCAATCAGCCCCAGCATTTT | CASSSYSNQPQHF
once | TRBJ1-5 | TRBV30 | NA | TGTGCCTGGGGGTGGCAGGGGTTGCAGCCCCAGCATTTT | CAWGWQGLQPQHF
NA | TRBJ2-7 | TRBV4-3 | NA | TGCGCCAGCAGCCAAGGTCTCGGGTCCAACTACGAGCAGTACTTC | CASSQGLGSNYEQYF
NA | TRBJ2-7 | TRBV27 | NA | TGTGCCAGCAGTTTACTCGGAGAGGGGCTGAACGAGCAGTACTTC | CASSLLGEGLNEQYF
NA | TRBJ2-3 | TRBV29-1 | NA | TGCAGCGTTGACAGGGGAACAGATACGCAGTATTTT | CSVDRGTDTQYF
NA | TRBJ2-4 | TRBV2 | TRBD1 | TGTGCCAGCAGCGCTGACAGGGAAAACATTCAGTACTTC | CASSADRENIQYF
NA | TRBJ1-4 | TRBV12-3/TRBV12-4 | NA | TGTGCCAGCGCTTCTAGACAGCATAATGAAAAACTGTTTTTT | CASASRQHNEKLFF
NA | TRBJ2-1 | TRBV29-1 | NA | TGCAGCGTTCCCGGCTTCGGGGGGCTACTGGTGGATGAGCAGTTCTTC | CSVPGFGGLLVDEQFF
NA | TRBJ2-1 | TRBV25-1 | NA | TGTGCCAGGCGAAGGCGAATTGTCGACAATGAGCAGTTCTTC | CARRRRIVDNEQFF
NA | TRBJ2-5 | TRBV9 | NA | TGTGCCAGCAGCTCGGATGAGACCCAGTACTTC | CASSSDETQYF
NA | TRBJ1-2 | TRBV30 | TRBD1 | TGTGCCTGGGGTCCCGGGACAGGGGACGGCTACACCTTC | CAWGPGTGDGYTF
NA | TRBJ1-1 | TRBV6-5 | NA | TGTGCCAGCAGTTTCGGACCGGCGTCTACGATTGAAGCTTTCTTT | CASSFGPASTIEAFF
NA | TRBJ1-1 | TRBV7-8 | TRBD1 | TGTGCCAGCAGCTACGGGACAGAAGACATGAACACTGAAGCTTTCTTT | CASSYGTEDMNTEAFF
once | TRBJ1-2 | TRBV29-1 | TRBD1 | TGCAGCGTCTTGACAGGGGACTATGGCTACACCTTC | CSVLTGDYGYTF
few | TRBJ2-7 | TRBV20-1 | TRBD1 | TGCAGCGCCCGGACAGGCTCGTACGAGCAGTACTTC | CSARTGSYEQYF
once | TRBJ2-7 | TRBV9 | NA | TGTGCCAGCAGCCCGACGGCGGGGCCCGACGAGCAGTACTTC | CASSPTAGPDEQYF
NA | TRBJ2-7 | TRBV2 | NA | TGTGCCAGCAGTGAATCTGGGGGGGCCGCCTACGAGCAGTACTTC | CASSESGGAAYEQYF
NA | TRBJ2-7 | TRBV9 | TRBD2 | TGTGCCAGCAGCGCCTATAGCGGGAACTCCTACGAGCAGTACTTC | CASSAYSGNSYEQYF
NA | TRBJ2-2 | TRBV6-5 | NA | TGTGCCAGCAGTTACTGGTCAGTCCAGGAGCTGTTTTTT | CASSYWSVQELFF
NA | TRBJ2-2 | TRBV4-2 | NA | TGTGCCAGCAGCCCCCGGGTGAACACCGGGGAGCTGTTTTTT | CASSPRVNTGELFF
NA | TRBJ2-7 | TRBV29-1 | NA | TGCAGCGCTCGGGCGTCCTACGAGCAGTACTTC | CSARASYEQYF
NA | TRBJ2-3 | TRBV12-3/TRBV12-4 | NA | TGTGCCAGCAGTTCCAGCGTAGCAGATACGCAGTATTTT | CASSSSVADTQYF
NA | TRBJ2-2 | TRBV29-1 | NA | TGCAGCGTTGAACTGGAAAACACCGGGGAGCTGTTTTTT | CSVELENTGELFF
NA | TRBJ2-1 | TRBV12-3/TRBV12-4 | NA | TGTGCCAGCAGTTTAGTTGGATACAATGAGCAGTTCTTC | CASSLVGYNEQFF
NA | TRBJ1-5 | TRBV9 | NA | TGTGCCAGCGGGGTCGGGCAGCCCCAGCATTTT | CASGVGQPQHF
NA | TRBJ2-1 | TRBV27 | NA | TGTGCCAGCAGCCCTCTAGCGCTGGGGCCCAATGAGCAGTTCTTC | CASSPLALGPNEQFF
NA | TRBJ1-2 | TRBV4-1 | NA | TGCGCCAGCAGCCCCCGGACGGAGACTTCCTATGGCTACACCTTC | CASSPRTETSYGYTF